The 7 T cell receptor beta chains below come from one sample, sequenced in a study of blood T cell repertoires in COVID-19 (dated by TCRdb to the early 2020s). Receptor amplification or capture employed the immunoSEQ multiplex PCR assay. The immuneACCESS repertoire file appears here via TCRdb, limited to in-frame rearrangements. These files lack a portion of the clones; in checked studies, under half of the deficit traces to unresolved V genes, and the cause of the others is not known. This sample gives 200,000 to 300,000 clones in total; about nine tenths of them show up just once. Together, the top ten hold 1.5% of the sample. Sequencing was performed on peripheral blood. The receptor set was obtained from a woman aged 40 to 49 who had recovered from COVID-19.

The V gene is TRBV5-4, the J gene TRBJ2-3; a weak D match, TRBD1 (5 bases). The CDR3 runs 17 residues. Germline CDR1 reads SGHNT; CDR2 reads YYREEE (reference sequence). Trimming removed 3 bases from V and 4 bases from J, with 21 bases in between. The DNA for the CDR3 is TGTGCCAGCAGCTGGACCGACTGGGGCTACCAGTCAGATACGCAGTATTTT. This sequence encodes CASSWTDWGYQSDTQYF. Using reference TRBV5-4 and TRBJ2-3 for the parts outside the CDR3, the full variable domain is ETGVTQSPTHLIKTRGQQVTLRCSSQSGHNTVSWYQQALGQGPQFIFQYYREEENGRGNFPPRFSGLQFPNYSSELNVNALELDDSALYLCASSWTDWGYQSDTQYFGPGTRLTVL.

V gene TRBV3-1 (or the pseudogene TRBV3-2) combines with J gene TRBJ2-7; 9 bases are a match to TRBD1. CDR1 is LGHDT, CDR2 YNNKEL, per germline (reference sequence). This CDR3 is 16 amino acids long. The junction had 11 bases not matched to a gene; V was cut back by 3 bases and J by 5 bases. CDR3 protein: CASSHLTGGWLHEQYF. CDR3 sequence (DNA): TGTGCCAGCAGCCACCTGACAGGGGGATGGCTCCACGAGCAGTACTTC.

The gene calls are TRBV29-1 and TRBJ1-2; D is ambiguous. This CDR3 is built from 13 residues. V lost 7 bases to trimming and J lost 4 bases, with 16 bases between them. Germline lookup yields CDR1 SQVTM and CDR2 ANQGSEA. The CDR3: CSARELGLYGYTF. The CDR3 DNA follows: TGCAGCGCCCGGGAGCTAGGTCTCTATGGCTACACCTTC.

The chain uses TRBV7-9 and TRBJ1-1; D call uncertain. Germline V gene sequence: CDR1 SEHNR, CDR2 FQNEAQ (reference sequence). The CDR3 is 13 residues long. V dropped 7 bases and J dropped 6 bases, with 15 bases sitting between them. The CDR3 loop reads CASILRSGSEAFF. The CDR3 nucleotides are TGTGCCAGCATCCTAAGGAGTGGCTCTGAAGCTTTCTTT. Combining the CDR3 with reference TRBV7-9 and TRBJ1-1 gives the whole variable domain DTGVSQNPRHKITKRGQNVTFRCDPISEHNRLYWYRQTLGQGPEFLTYFQNEAQLEKSRLLSDRFSAERPKGSFSTLEIQRTEQGDSAMYLCASILRSGSEAFFGQGTRLTVV.

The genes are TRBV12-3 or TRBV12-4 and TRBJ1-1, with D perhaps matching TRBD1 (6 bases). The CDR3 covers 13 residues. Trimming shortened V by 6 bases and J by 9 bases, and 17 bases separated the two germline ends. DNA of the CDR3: TGTGCCAGCAGCCCCGACAGGAGCTATAAAGCTTTCTTT. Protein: CASSPDRSYKAFF.

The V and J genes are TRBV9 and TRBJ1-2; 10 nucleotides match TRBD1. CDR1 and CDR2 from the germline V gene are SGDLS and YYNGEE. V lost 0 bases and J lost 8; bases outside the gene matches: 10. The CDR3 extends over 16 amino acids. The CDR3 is CASSVGGDRGHSGYTF. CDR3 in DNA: TGTGCCAGCAGCGTAGGGGGGGACAGGGGCCATTCGGGCTACACCTTC.

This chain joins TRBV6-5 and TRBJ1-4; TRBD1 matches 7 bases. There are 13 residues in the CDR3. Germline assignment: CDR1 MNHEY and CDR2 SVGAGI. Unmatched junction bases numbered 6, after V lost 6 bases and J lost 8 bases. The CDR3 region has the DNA TGTGCCAGCAGCCTGGGGACAGACGAAAAACTGTTTTTT. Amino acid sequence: CASSLGTDEKLFF.